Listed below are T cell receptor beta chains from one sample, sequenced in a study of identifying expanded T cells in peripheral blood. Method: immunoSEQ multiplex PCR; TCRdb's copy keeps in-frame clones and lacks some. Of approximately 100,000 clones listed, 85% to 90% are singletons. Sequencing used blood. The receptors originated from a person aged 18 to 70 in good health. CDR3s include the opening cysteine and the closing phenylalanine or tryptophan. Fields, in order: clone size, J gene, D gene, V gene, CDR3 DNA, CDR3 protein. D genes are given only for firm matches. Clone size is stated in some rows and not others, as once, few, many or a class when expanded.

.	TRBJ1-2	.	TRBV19	TGTGCCAGTAGTATAATCGGGGGGGTTGCTGGCTACACCTTC	CASSIIGGVAGYTF
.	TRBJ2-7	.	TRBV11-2	TGTGCCAGCAGCTACCGGGACACCATCTCCTACGAGCAGTACTTC	CASSYRDTISYEQYF
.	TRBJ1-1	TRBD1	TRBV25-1	TGTGCCAGCAGTGTGGGGGACAGCCTAGAAGCTTTCTTT	CASSVGDSLEAFF
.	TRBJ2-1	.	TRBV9	TGTGCCAGCAGCGTAACACCGGGCGCAGTGTTTGGCGATGAGCAGTTCTTC	CASSVTPGAVFGDEQFF
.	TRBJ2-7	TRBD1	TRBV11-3	TGTGCCAGCAGCTTAGGCGACAGGGTGGACGAGCAGTACTTC	CASSLGDRVDEQYF
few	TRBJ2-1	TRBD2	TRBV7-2	TGTGCCAGCAGCTTAGTGGCGGGGGGGCGATACAATGAGCAGTTCTTC	CASSLVAGGRYNEQFF
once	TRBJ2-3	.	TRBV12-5	TGTGCTAGTGGTTGGGCCGGCCGTCGGACGCAGTATTTT	CASGWAGRRTQYF
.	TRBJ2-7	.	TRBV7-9	TGCGCCAGCAGCCAAGAGATTGGAGACCCTACCTACGAGCAGTACTTC	CASSQEIGDPTYEQYF
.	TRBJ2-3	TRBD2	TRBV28	TGTGCCAGCAGTTCCTCCGGGACTAGGGCAGATACGCAGTATTTT	CASSSSGTRADTQYF
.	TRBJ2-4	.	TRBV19	TGTGCCAGTAGGCGGACAGTTGATCAAACCAAAAACATTCAGTACTTC	CASRRTVDQTKNIQYF
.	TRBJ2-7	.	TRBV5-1	TGCGCCAGCAGCTTCCGGGACGGCCCTTACTACGAGCAGTACTTC	CASSFRDGPYYEQYF
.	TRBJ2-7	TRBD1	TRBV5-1	TGCGCCAGCAGCTTCGACAGGGTTTACGAGCAGTACTTC	CASSFDRVYEQYF
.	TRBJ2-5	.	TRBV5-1	TGCGCCAGCAGCGTCAGAGAAGAGACCCAGTACTTC	CASSVREETQYF
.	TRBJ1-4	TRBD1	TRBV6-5	TGTGCCAGCAGCCGGGACAGGGGGTCCGAAAAACTGTTTTTT	CASSRDRGSEKLFF
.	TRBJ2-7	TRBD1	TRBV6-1	TGTGCCAGCAGTGAAATACACAGGGGCTCCGAGCAGTACTTC	CASSEIHRGSEQYF
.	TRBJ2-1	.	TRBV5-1	TGCGCCAGCAGCTTAGGGGGTATCGACAATGAGCAGTTCTTC	CASSLGGIDNEQFF
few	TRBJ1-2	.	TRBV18	TGTGCCAGCTCCTCTCGGGAGACCGGCTACACCTTC	CASSSRETGYTF
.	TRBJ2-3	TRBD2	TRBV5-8	TGTGCCAGCAGCTCGGCTAGCGGGACTAGCACAGATACGCAGTATTTT	CASSSASGTSTDTQYF
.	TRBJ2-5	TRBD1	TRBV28	TGTGCCAGCAGTCTTATCGGACAGGCCCAAAGGACCCAGTACTTC	CASSLIGQAQRTQYF
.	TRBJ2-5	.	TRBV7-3	TGTGCCAGCAGCTTAAGTTCCAACCAAGAGACCCAGTACTTC	CASSLSSNQETQYF
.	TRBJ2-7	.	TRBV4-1	TGCGCCAGCAGCCAAGATATAGTCCAGACCTCCTACGAGCAGTACTTC	CASSQDIVQTSYEQYF
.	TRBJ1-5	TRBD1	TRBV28	TGTGCCAGCAGTTTCCGGACAGGGGGCAATCAGCCCCAGCATTTT	CASSFRTGGNQPQHF
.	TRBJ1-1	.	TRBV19	TGTGCCAGTAGTCATGGATCACCCCGACCCGTTGAAGCTTTCTTT	CASSHGSPRPVEAFF
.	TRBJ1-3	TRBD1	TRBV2	TGTGCCACACAGGGGTCGAGCTCTGGAAACACCATATATTTT	CATQGSSSGNTIYF
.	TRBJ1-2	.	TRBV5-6	TGTGCCAGCAGCTTGGTGGGGCCTAATAACTATGGCTACACCTTC	CASSLVGPNNYGYTF
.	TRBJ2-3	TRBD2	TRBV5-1	TGCGCCAGCAGCTTGGGTAGCGGGGGAGATACGCAGTATTTT	CASSLGSGGDTQYF
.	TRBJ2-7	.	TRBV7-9	TGTGCCAGCAGCCTCGGGACTCGCGAGCAGTACTTC	CASSLGTREQYF
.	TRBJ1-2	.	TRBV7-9	TGTGCCAGCAGCTTAGCTCTGGACAGAATCCCCTTC	CASSLALDRIPF
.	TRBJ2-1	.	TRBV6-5	TGTGCCAGCAGTTCATGGGCCGAGAGCTCCTACAATGAGCAGTTCTTC	CASSSWAESSYNEQFF
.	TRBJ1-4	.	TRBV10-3	TGTGCCATCAGTGGGACAGAGGCTGAAAAACTGTTTTTT	CAISGTEAEKLFF
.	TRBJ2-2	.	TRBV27	TGTGCCAGCAGTCCGAGCACCGGGGAGCTGTTTTTT	CASSPSTGELFF
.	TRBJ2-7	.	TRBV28	TGTGCCAGCAGTTTGCAATTAACTCTCCGGGACACCCTATCCTACGAGCAGTACTTC	CASSLQLTLRDTLSYEQYF